The rows below give T cell receptor beta chains drawn from one sample of a study of T cell responses to AZD1222 COVID-19 vaccine. Assay used: immunoSEQ multiplex PCR; TCRdb lists only in-frame clones, some missing. The sample lists over 100,000 clones; more than 75% were seen once. The sequencing here drew on peripheral blood, taken on day 0 of AZD1222 vaccination. These receptors all come from an adult in good health. The CDR3 runs from the conserved cysteine through the conserved F or W. D genes are given only for firm matches. Size is omitted from some rows. Given values are once, few, many or a class for expanded clones.

d_call: .; v_call: TRBV19; j_call: TRBJ2-1; clone_size: once; cdr3_nt: TGTGCCAGTAGTATTCTGGGGAATGAGCAGTTCTTC; cdr3_aa: CASSILGNEQFF
d_call: .; v_call: TRBV3-1/TRBV3-2; j_call: TRBJ1-1; clone_size: .; cdr3_nt: TGTGCCAGCAGCCACCCCCCGGGGAACACTGAAGCTTTCTTT; cdr3_aa: CASSHPPGNTEAFF
d_call: .; v_call: TRBV30; j_call: TRBJ1-4; clone_size: .; cdr3_nt: TGTGCCTGGAGTGTAGGGGACGCTTCTTATCAAGGAAAACTGTTTTTT; cdr3_aa: CAWSVGDASYQGKLFF
d_call: TRBD1; v_call: TRBV5-4; j_call: TRBJ2-2; clone_size: .; cdr3_nt: TGTGCCAGCAACCTACGGACAGGGGGCACAGGGGAGCTGTTTTTT; cdr3_aa: CASNLRTGGTGELFF
d_call: .; v_call: TRBV7-3; j_call: TRBJ1-3; clone_size: few; cdr3_nt: TGTGCCAGCAGCCAAGGGGGAGGAGCTGGAAACACCATATATTTT; cdr3_aa: CASSQGGGAGNTIYF
d_call: .; v_call: TRBV2; j_call: TRBJ2-1; clone_size: .; cdr3_nt: TGTGCCAGCAGTGAAGGTCTAGCGAGGAGGAATGAGCAGTTCTTC; cdr3_aa: CASSEGLARRNEQFF
d_call: .; v_call: TRBV5-6; j_call: TRBJ2-2; clone_size: .; cdr3_nt: TGTGCCAGAGAACCGGGACTTAGGGGCACCGGGGAGCTGTTTTTT; cdr3_aa: CAREPGLRGTGELFF
d_call: TRBD1; v_call: TRBV5-1; j_call: TRBJ2-7; clone_size: .; cdr3_nt: TGCGCCAGCAGCTTGGGGGACAGGGGGCTCTCCGAGCAGTACTTC; cdr3_aa: CASSLGDRGLSEQYF
d_call: .; v_call: TRBV9; j_call: TRBJ1-4; clone_size: .; cdr3_nt: TGTGCCAGCAGCGTAGGGGGTGACAGAGAGGAAAAACTGTTTTTT; cdr3_aa: CASSVGGDREEKLFF
d_call: TRBD1; v_call: TRBV7-6; j_call: TRBJ1-1; clone_size: .; cdr3_nt: TGTGCCAGCAGGGGTCCGGGACAGGGGCTAGGGAACACTGAAGCTTTCTTT; cdr3_aa: CASRGPGQGLGNTEAFF
d_call: .; v_call: TRBV2; j_call: TRBJ2-2; clone_size: .; cdr3_nt: TGTGCCAGCAGGGAGACTTACGCGAACACCGGGGAGCTGTTTTTT; cdr3_aa: CASRETYANTGELFF
d_call: .; v_call: TRBV19; j_call: TRBJ1-4; clone_size: .; cdr3_nt: TGTGCCAGTAGTATATTTGGCCCACGGGGTGAAAAACTGTTTTTT; cdr3_aa: CASSIFGPRGEKLFF
d_call: .; v_call: TRBV7-2; j_call: TRBJ2-7; clone_size: .; cdr3_nt: TGTGCCAGCAGCTTAAGGGAGAACGAGCAGTACTTC; cdr3_aa: CASSLRENEQYF
d_call: .; v_call: TRBV14; j_call: TRBJ1-6; clone_size: .; cdr3_nt: TGTGCCAGCAGCCAAGAGGGTTCTAATTCACCCCTCCACTTT; cdr3_aa: CASSQEGSNSPLHF
d_call: TRBD1; v_call: TRBV9; j_call: TRBJ2-7; clone_size: .; cdr3_nt: TGTGCCAGCAGCCCGGGACAGGGGGCGATCTCCTACGAGCAGTACTTC; cdr3_aa: CASSPGQGAISYEQYF
d_call: TRBD1; v_call: TRBV11-1; j_call: TRBJ1-6; clone_size: .; cdr3_nt: TGTGCCAGCAGCTTGCTGGACAGGGAAAATTCACCCCTCCACTTT; cdr3_aa: CASSLLDRENSPLHF
d_call: .; v_call: TRBV9; j_call: TRBJ2-5; clone_size: once; cdr3_nt: TGTGCCAGCAGCCAAAATGTGGGGACGCAAGAGACCCAGTACTTC; cdr3_aa: CASSQNVGTQETQYF
d_call: TRBD2; v_call: TRBV29-1; j_call: TRBJ2-5; clone_size: .; cdr3_nt: TGCAGCGTCCAGCTAGCGGGAGCCCAAGAGACCCAGTACTTC; cdr3_aa: CSVQLAGAQETQYF
d_call: .; v_call: TRBV2; j_call: TRBJ2-7; clone_size: .; cdr3_nt: TGTGCCAGCAGAGAGATTTGGACTCTCTCCTACGAGCAGTACTTC; cdr3_aa: CASREIWTLSYEQYF
d_call: TRBD2; v_call: TRBV27; j_call: TRBJ2-1; clone_size: .; cdr3_nt: TGTGCCAGCAGTTATGCTAGCGGGAGTATCGAAAGCTCCTACAATGAGCAGTTCTTC; cdr3_aa: CASSYASGSIESSYNEQFF
d_call: TRBD1; v_call: TRBV28; j_call: TRBJ1-2; clone_size: .; cdr3_nt: TGTGCCAGCAGACTAATCACCGACAGGGGAAAAAGAGACTATGGCTACACCTTC; cdr3_aa: CASRLITDRGKRDYGYTF
d_call: TRBD1; v_call: TRBV29-1; j_call: TRBJ2-7; clone_size: .; cdr3_nt: TGCAGCATCCAACAGGGGGCCTACGAGCAGTACTTC; cdr3_aa: CSIQQGAYEQYF
d_call: .; v_call: TRBV7-9; j_call: TRBJ2-3; clone_size: once; cdr3_nt: TGTGCCAGCAGCCCGACTAGGGCAGATACGCAGTATTTT; cdr3_aa: CASSPTRADTQYF
d_call: .; v_call: TRBV5-8; j_call: TRBJ1-2; clone_size: .; cdr3_nt: TGTGCCAGCAGCAGGACCGGCTATGGCTACACCTTC; cdr3_aa: CASSRTGYGYTF
d_call: TRBD1; v_call: TRBV5-1; j_call: TRBJ1-1; clone_size: .; cdr3_nt: TGCGCCAGCAGCATAACCCCCGGGACAGGGCAGAACACTGAAGCTTTCTTT; cdr3_aa: CASSITPGTGQNTEAFF
d_call: .; v_call: TRBV21-1; j_call: TRBJ1-3; clone_size: .; cdr3_nt: TGTGCCAGCGAGCCTGGGAATGAAAGGGGCCCACCTGGAAACACCATATATTTT; cdr3_aa: CASEPGNERGPPGNTIYF
d_call: TRBD1; v_call: TRBV7-9; j_call: TRBJ2-1; clone_size: once; cdr3_nt: TGTGCCAGCAGCTCCGACAGGGCTTTCTACAATGAGCAGTTCTTC; cdr3_aa: CASSSDRAFYNEQFF
d_call: TRBD1; v_call: TRBV5-4; j_call: TRBJ1-2; clone_size: once; cdr3_nt: TGTGCCAGCAGCTCGGGACAGGGGAACTACAACTATGGCTACACCTTC; cdr3_aa: CASSSGQGNYNYGYTF
d_call: .; v_call: TRBV19; j_call: TRBJ2-5; clone_size: once; cdr3_nt: TGTGCCAGTAGTTTTACGCGGGAGACCCAGTACTTC; cdr3_aa: CASSFTRETQYF
d_call: TRBD1; v_call: TRBV5-7; j_call: TRBJ1-1; clone_size: once; cdr3_nt: TGTGCCAGCAGGACAGGGATCCACCCTGAAGCTTTCTTT; cdr3_aa: CASRTGIHPEAFF
d_call: TRBD1; v_call: TRBV28; j_call: TRBJ1-4; clone_size: .; cdr3_nt: TGTGCCAGCAGTTTAGGGACAGGGGGCAATGAAAAACTGTTTTTT; cdr3_aa: CASSLGTGGNEKLFF
d_call: TRBD2; v_call: TRBV6-1; j_call: TRBJ2-5; clone_size: .; cdr3_nt: TGTGCCAGCAGTGCACGGGGGGCGGCGGGAGGGCCGCGTGAGACCCAGTACTTC; cdr3_aa: CASSARGAAGGPRETQYF
d_call: .; v_call: TRBV3-1/TRBV3-2; j_call: TRBJ1-6; clone_size: .; cdr3_nt: TGTGCCAGCAGCCAAGAACGGGATTGGGGTTATAATTCACCCCTCCACTTT; cdr3_aa: CASSQERDWGYNSPLHF
d_call: .; v_call: TRBV2; j_call: TRBJ1-2; clone_size: few; cdr3_nt: TGTGCCAGCAGTGATACGACTATCCCCTTCTTC; cdr3_aa: CASSDTTIPFF
d_call: .; v_call: TRBV7-7; j_call: TRBJ2-1; clone_size: .; cdr3_nt: TGTGCTAGCAGCTTAGTACAGAGCAATGAGCAGTTCTTC; cdr3_aa: CASSLVQSNEQFF
d_call: .; v_call: TRBV6-5; j_call: TRBJ2-2; clone_size: .; cdr3_nt: TGTGCCAGCAGTTGGATTACCGGGGAGCTGTTTTTT; cdr3_aa: CASSWITGELFF
d_call: .; v_call: TRBV19; j_call: TRBJ1-5; clone_size: .; cdr3_nt: TGTGCCAGTAGTCGGGGGCTTAATCAGCCCCAGCATTTT; cdr3_aa: CASSRGLNQPQHF
d_call: .; v_call: TRBV11-2; j_call: TRBJ2-7; clone_size: once; cdr3_nt: TGTGCCAGCAGCCCACCGCTAATCCACGAGCAGTACTTC; cdr3_aa: CASSPPLIHEQYF
d_call: .; v_call: TRBV7-2; j_call: TRBJ2-7; clone_size: few; cdr3_nt: TGTGCCAGCAGCTTAGAGGGGTTCGGCGACGAGCAGTACTTC; cdr3_aa: CASSLEGFGDEQYF
d_call: TRBD2; v_call: TRBV4-3; j_call: TRBJ2-1; clone_size: .; cdr3_nt: TGCGCCAGCAGCCGGGGACTAGCGGAAGAGCAGTTCTTC; cdr3_aa: CASSRGLAEEQFF
d_call: TRBD1; v_call: TRBV28; j_call: TRBJ1-1; clone_size: .; cdr3_nt: TGTGCCAGCAGTCAAACAGGGGGGTATAGGAACACTGAAGCTTTCTTT; cdr3_aa: CASSQTGGYRNTEAFF
d_call: TRBD1; v_call: TRBV6-2/TRBV6-3; j_call: TRBJ1-4; clone_size: many; cdr3_nt: TGTGCCAGCAGTCATCGACAGGGACGTAATGAAAAACTGTTTTTT; cdr3_aa: CASSHRQGRNEKLFF
d_call: TRBD1; v_call: TRBV5-1; j_call: TRBJ2-2; clone_size: once; cdr3_nt: TGCGCCAGCAGCTTGGGTCTGGGACAGGGCCACACCGGGGAGCTGTTTTTT; cdr3_aa: CASSLGLGQGHTGELFF
d_call: TRBD2; v_call: TRBV5-4; j_call: TRBJ2-5; clone_size: few; cdr3_nt: TGTGCCAGCAGTCACGACCCGGGACTAGCTTTAGAGACCCAGTACTTC; cdr3_aa: CASSHDPGLALETQYF
d_call: .; v_call: TRBV27; j_call: TRBJ2-2; clone_size: .; cdr3_nt: TGTGCCAGCAGTACGTTACAGGGAACCGGGGAGCTGTTTTTT; cdr3_aa: CASSTLQGTGELFF
d_call: TRBD2; v_call: TRBV27; j_call: TRBJ2-7; clone_size: .; cdr3_nt: TGTGCCAGCAGTCACTTGCCGGGACTAGCGGGCTCCTACGAGCAGTACTTC; cdr3_aa: CASSHLPGLAGSYEQYF
d_call: .; v_call: TRBV19; j_call: TRBJ1-1; clone_size: .; cdr3_nt: TGTGCCAGTAGCGCAGTGGGGACACCGAACACTGAAGCTTTCTTT; cdr3_aa: CASSAVGTPNTEAFF
d_call: .; v_call: TRBV5-1; j_call: TRBJ2-3; clone_size: few; cdr3_nt: TGCGCCAGCAGCCTACAGGGAAGCACAGATACGCAGTATTTT; cdr3_aa: CASSLQGSTDTQYF
d_call: .; v_call: TRBV5-1; j_call: TRBJ1-4; clone_size: .; cdr3_nt: TGCGCCAGCAGCTTGCAGGGGAATGAAAAACTGTTTTTT; cdr3_aa: CASSLQGNEKLFF
d_call: .; v_call: TRBV3-1/TRBV3-2; j_call: TRBJ2-1; clone_size: .; cdr3_nt: TGTGCCAGCAGCCAAGGCTCCCACAATGAGCAGTTCTTC; cdr3_aa: CASSQGSHNEQFF
d_call: .; v_call: TRBV29-1; j_call: TRBJ2-2; clone_size: .; cdr3_nt: TGCAGCGTTGAAGAGATAGGCGCCAACACCGGGGAGCTGTTTTTT; cdr3_aa: CSVEEIGANTGELFF
d_call: .; v_call: TRBV5-6; j_call: TRBJ1-2; clone_size: .; cdr3_nt: TGTGCCAGCAGCGAAAATCCCGGACAGAACTATGGCTACACCTTC; cdr3_aa: CASSENPGQNYGYTF